The 20 T cell receptor beta chains reported below all come from one sample, sequenced in a study of blood T cell repertoires in COVID-19. Only in-frame clones appear in the TCRdb table, and some are missing; sequencing was by immunoSEQ multiplex PCR. The table lists about 190,000 clones, around 80% of them singletons. Sequenced: peripheral blood. These receptors were collected from a man aged 30 to 45 with active or convalescent COVID-19.

V is TRBV7-9 and J is TRBJ1-3, with 7 bases lining up with TRBD1. Trimming took 6 bases from V and 0 from J; bases not matched to a gene: 11. This CDR3 spans 17 amino acids. Per germline, CDR1 SEHNR and CDR2 FQNEAQ (reference sequence). The CDR3 DNA reads TGTGCCAGCAGGCAGGGGGGACCTAATCCCTCTGGAAACACCATATATTTT. Translating it yields CASRQGGPNPSGNTIYF.

The rearrangement joins TRBV5-1 to TRBJ2-2; TRBD2 aligns across 8 bases. Per the germline V gene, CDR1 is SGHRS and CDR2 is YFSETQ. CDR3 length equals 16 residues. V lost 4 bases, J lost 1 base, and 6 bases stayed unmatched. DNA for the CDR3: TGCGCCAGCAGCCCCGCCGGGGGGGTGAACACCGGGGAGCTGTTTTTT. Amino acid sequence: CASSPAGGVNTGELFF. The complete variable domain, with remaining parts taken from reference TRBV5-1 and TRBJ2-2, reads KAGVTQTPRYLIKTRGQQVTLSCSPISGHRSVSWYQQTPGQGLQFLFEYFSETQRNKGNFPGRFSGRQFSNSRSEMNVSTLELGDSALYLCASSPAGGVNTGELFFGEGSRLTVL.

The chain has TRBV5-1 and TRBJ1-4; D is unclear. CDR3 length equals 15 residues. Germline CDR1 SGHRS, CDR2 YFSETQ. Trimming stripped 0 bases from V and 3 bases from J, with 9 bases between. CDR3 protein: CASSLAGGPNEKLFF. In DNA, the CDR3 is TGCGCCAGCAGCTTGGCGGGAGGCCCTAATGAAAAACTGTTTTTT.

This clone occurred once. CDR3 in amino acids: CASSYSGRAAQGEQYV. The CDR3 DNA is TGTGCCAGCAGTTACTCGGGCAGGGCGGCCCAGGGCGAGCAGTACGTC. This chain connects TRBV6-7 to TRBJ2-7, with D perhaps TRBD1 (5 bases). TRBV6-7 is an open reading frame whose function is uncertain. This CDR3 has 16 residues. With 0 bases removed from V and 6 bases from J, the gap between germline ends came to 18 bases.

This chain joins TRBV28 and TRBJ2-2, with TRBD1 identical over 10 bases. Germline CDR1 and CDR2: MDHEN and SYDVKM. This CDR3 comprises 15 residues. With 6 bases clipped from V and 5 bases from J, the junction kept 6 bases outside the gene matches. DNA of the CDR3: TGTGCCAGCAGGACGGGGACAGGGGCAACCGGGGAGCTGTTTTTT. It codes for CASRTGTGATGELFF.

This clone has a handful of counts. This chain uses TRBV4-1 with TRBJ1-1, with TRBD1 as a possible D gene (5 bases). Deletions cut 3 bases from V and 3 bases from J, with 17 bases between. Germline CDR1 MGHRA, CDR2 YSYEKL. The length of the CDR3 is 16 residues. CDR3 residues: CASSHSSPSGDTEAFF. CDR3 coding DNA: TGCGCCAGCAGCCATAGCAGTCCCTCGGGGGACACTGAAGCTTTCTTT.

The V gene is TRBV6-5, the J gene TRBJ2-1; D possibly corresponds to TRBD2 (5 bases). Trimming shortened V by 0 bases and J by 0 bases, and 9 bases separated the two germline ends. From germline, CDR1 is MNHEY and CDR2 SVGAGI. This CDR3 has 16 residues. CDR3 DNA sequence: TGTGCCAGCAGTTACTCGAGTGGGAGCTCCTACAATGAGCAGTTCTTC. Translating gives CASSYSSGSSYNEQFF.

The rearrangement joins TRBV5-8 to TRBJ1-2; no clear D gene. Trimming took 0 bases from V and 2 from J, leaving 11 bases between them. Germline CDR1 and CDR2: SGHTS and YDEGEE. This CDR3 has 15 amino acids. CDR3 sequence: CASSLAGSANYGYTF. For the CDR3, the DNA is TGTGCCAGCAGCTTGGCCGGGTCAGCCAACTATGGCTACACCTTC. The full variable domain, with the rest looked up from reference TRBV5-8 and TRBJ1-2, is EAGVTQSPTHLIKTRGQQATLRCSPISGHTSVYWYQQALGLGLQFLLWYDEGEERNRGNFPPRFSGRQFPNYSSELNVNALELEDSALYLCASSLAGSANYGYTFGSGTRLTVV.

The rearrangement joins TRBV4-3 to TRBJ2-3; 16 nucleotides agree with TRBD2. Germline values: CDR1 LGHNA, CDR2 YSLEER. The CDR3 totals 19 residues. Trimming at V came to 3 bases and at J to 4 bases, leaving 10 bases not matched to a gene. The CDR3 is CASSQIPGLAGGGADTQYF. CDR3 DNA: TGCGCCAGCAGCCAGATCCCGGGACTAGCGGGAGGGGGGGCAGATACGCAGTATTTT.

For the CDR3, the DNA is TGTGCCATCAGTGGCCAGGGGGCCTACAATGAGCAGTTCTTC. Translating it yields CAISGQGAYNEQFF. The chain joins TRBV10-3 to TRBJ2-1, with 7 bases matching TRBD1. The V segment lost 4 bases and the J segment 2 bases; nucleotides outside the gene matches: 2. The germline CDR1 and CDR2 sequences are ENHRY and SYGVKD. CDR3 length equals 14 residues.

This rearrangement joins TRBV24-1 to TRBJ2-3; 7 bases match TRBD1. Germline CDR1 and CDR2: KGHDR and SFDVKD. V shed 0 bases, J shed 2 bases, and the junction held 7 bases outside the gene matches. The CDR3 consists of 17 residues. DNA of the CDR3: TGTGCCACCAGTGATTTGGGGGACAGAACCGCCACAGATACGCAGTATTTT. Amino acid sequence: CATSDLGDRTATDTQYF.

This chain uses TRBV7-6 with TRBJ2-2, with 10 bases aligning to TRBD1. The germline CDR1 and CDR2 sequences are SGHVS and FNYEAQ. The CDR3 has 20 residues. V gave up 5 bases and J gave up 1 base; unmatched junction bases: 16. CDR3 region: CASSVPRPGQGTGNTGELFF. The CDR3 nucleotides read TGTGCCAGCAGCGTGCCCCGACCGGGACAGGGGACCGGGAACACCGGGGAGCTGTTTTTT. The full variable domain, in which reference TRBV7-6 and TRBJ2-2 provide the parts outside the CDR3, is GAGVSQSPRYKVTKRGQDVALRCDPISGHVSLYWYRQALGQGPEFLTYFNYEAQQDKSGLPNDRFSAERPEGSISTLTIQRTEQRDSAMYRCASSVPRPGQGTGNTGELFFGEGSRLTVL.

The V call is TRBV4-1, the J call TRBJ2-5; 8 nucleotides match TRBD2. CDR1 and CDR2 from the germline V gene are MGHRA and YSYEKL. This CDR3 has 16 residues. V lost 1 base to trimming and J lost 3 bases; unmatched junction nucleotides: 7. The CDR3 is CASSQGGAGGEETQYF. The CDR3 DNA sequence: TGCGCCAGCAGCCAAGGGGGCGCGGGGGGAGAAGAGACCCAGTACTTC.

The genes are TRBV6-6 and TRBJ1-2; 8 nucleotides agree with TRBD1. From germline, CDR1 is MNHNY and CDR2 SVGAGI (reference sequence). The J segment lost 6 bases and the V segment lost 2 bases, leaving 5 bases of the junction unmatched. This CDR3 contains 14 residues. The CDR3 spells CASSYRTGRDGYTF. CDR3 coding DNA: TGTGCCAGCAGTTACCGGACAGGGAGGGATGGCTACACCTTC.

CDR3 in DNA: TGTGCCAGCAGCAAGACAGGAGCTAATGAAAAACTGTTTTTT. Its protein is CASSKTGANEKLFF. The chain uses TRBV7-2 and TRBJ1-4, with D perhaps TRBD1 (6 bases). In germline, CDR1 is SGHTA, CDR2 FQGNSA. V shed 5 bases and J shed 3 bases, with 10 bases lying between them. The CDR3 is 14 amino acids.

The chain carries TRBV12-3 or TRBV12-4 and TRBJ2-5; D is ambiguous. CDR3 length equals 11 residues. Trimming removed 6 bases from V and 5 bases from J, with 7 bases in between. The CDR3 region is CASSSKETQYF. For the CDR3, the DNA is TGTGCCAGCAGCTCTAAGGAGACCCAGTACTTC.

This chain connects TRBV21-1 to TRBJ2-1; the D segment call TRBD2 is taken from the table without a DNA check. TRBV21-1 is given as a pseudogene. The CDR3 is made up of 19 amino acids. The DNA of the CDR3 is TGTGCCAGCAGCAAAGGCGACCCACTAGCGGGACGACCCTACAATGAGCAGTTCTTC. This encodes CASSKGDPLAGRPYNEQFF.

The chain has TRBV19 and TRBJ2-6, with D perhaps matching TRBD1 (6 bases). V was cut by 6 bases and J by 1 base, with 16 bases left in between. Per germline, CDR1 LNHDA and CDR2 SQIVND (reference sequence). This CDR3 has 17 amino acids. The DNA for the CDR3 is TGTGCCAGTAGCTTACAGGGTGGGGTATCTGGGGCCAACGTCCTGACTTTC. Its translation: CASSLQGGVSGANVLTF.

The chain couples TRBV4-1 to TRBJ2-1; D is possibly TRBD2 (6 bases). Trimming pared 1 base from V and 3 bases from J, leaving 10 bases between. The germline V gene encodes CDR1 MGHRA and CDR2 YSYEKL. This CDR3 has 15 residues. Here the CDR3 DNA reads TGCGCCAGCAGCCAAGGGCGGGGCAGCTACAATGAGCAGTTCTTC. This translates into CASSQGRGSYNEQFF.

This chain joins TRBV28 and TRBJ1-1, with 8 bases aligning to TRBD1. V was pared by 6 bases and J by 2 bases, with 8 bases of the junction left unmatched. The CDR3 totals 15 residues. Germline loops: CDR1 MDHEN, CDR2 SYDVKM. The CDR3 DNA reads as TGTGCCAGCAGCGGACACGACAGGGGAAACACTGAAGCTTTCTTT. This codes for CASSGHDRGNTEAFF.